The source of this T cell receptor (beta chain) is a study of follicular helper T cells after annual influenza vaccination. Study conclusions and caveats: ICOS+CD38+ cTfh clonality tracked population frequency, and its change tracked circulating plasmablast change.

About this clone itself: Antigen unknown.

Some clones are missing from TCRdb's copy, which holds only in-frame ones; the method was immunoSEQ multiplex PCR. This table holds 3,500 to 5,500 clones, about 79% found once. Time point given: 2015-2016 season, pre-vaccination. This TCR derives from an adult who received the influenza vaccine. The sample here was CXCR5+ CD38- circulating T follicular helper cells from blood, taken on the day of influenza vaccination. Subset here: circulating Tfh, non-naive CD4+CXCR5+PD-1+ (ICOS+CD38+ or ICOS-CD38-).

The CDR3 protein is CASSPRSSGGFYNEQFF. Written as DNA, the CDR3 is TGTGCCAGCAGCCCACGGAGTAGCGGGGGTTTCTACAATGAGCAGTTCTTC. The J gene is TRBJ2-1, the V gene TRBV11-1, with 9 bases that match TRBD2. There are 17 residues in the CDR3. Germline loops: CDR1 SGHAT, CDR2 FQDESV (reference sequence). Trimming took 5 bases from V and 3 from J; bases not matched to a gene: 11.